These 29 T cell receptor beta chains share one sample of origin, sequenced in a study of identical twins. TCRdb called the 5' RACE reads again in MiXCR, with one record for every CDR3 protein. Here the sample spans approximately 230,000 distinct CDR3 sequences, over 12% being singletons. The source material was memory (CD45RO+) T cells sorted from blood. These receptors were obtained from a woman between 18 and 30 years old in good health.

This clonotype was seen only a few times. This chain connects TRBV11-2 to TRBJ1-2; the match to TRBD1 covers 8 bases. CDR3 length: 13 residues. Germline values: CDR1 SGHAT, CDR2 FQNNGV. The J segment lost 5 bases and the V segment lost 5 bases, leaving 4 bases of the junction unmatched. The CDR3 loop reads CASSQQGEYGYTF. The CDR3 DNA is TGTGCCAGCAGCCAACAGGGGGAGTATGGCTACACCTTC.

This clonotype came up a few times. The DNA for the CDR3 is TGTGCCAGCAGTCGGGACGTAGGGATCCACGAGCAGTACTTC. Translation: CASSRDVGIHEQYF. The genes are TRBV6-1 and TRBJ2-7; tentatively, D is TRBD1 or TRBD2 (5 bases each). This CDR3 is built from 14 residues. Germline V gives CDR1 MNHNS, CDR2 SASEGT. V gave up 5 bases and J gave up 5 bases, with 16 bases separating them.

This clonotype has ten or more counts. The chain is built from TRBV12-3 or TRBV12-4 and TRBJ2-1; D call uncertain. Trimming removed 4 bases at V and 0 bases at J, with 16 bases between. The CDR3 extends over 17 amino acids. CDR3 in amino acids: CASSSFRRGSSYNEQFF. In DNA form, the CDR3 reads TGTGCCAGCAGTTCATTTAGACGCGGAAGCTCCTACAATGAGCAGTTCTTC.

This clonotype was detected ten times or more. V usage is TRBV6-1 and J usage is TRBJ2-1; 11 positions agree with TRBD2. Germline CDR1 and CDR2: MNHNS and SASEGT. CDR3 length: 16 residues. Trimming cost V 3 bases and J 1 base; bases outside gene matches: 2. The CDR3 bases are TGTGCCAGCAGTGATGCTAGCGGGGGGTCCTACAATGAGCAGTTCTTC. Amino acid sequence: CASSDASGGSYNEQFF.

The chain uses TRBV11-2 and TRBJ2-7; 11 bases align to TRBD2. The germline CDR1 and CDR2 sequences are SGHAT and FQNNGV. J was trimmed by 3 bases and V by 4 bases; bases with no gene match: 2. This CDR3 has 14 amino acids. CDR3 protein: CASSSGTSGYEQYF. The CDR3 DNA is TGTGCCAGCAGCTCCGGGACTAGCGGCTACGAGCAGTACTTC.

The chain is built from TRBV21-1 and TRBJ2-7; the table's D call, TRBD1, has no DNA check behind it. TRBV21-1 is designated a pseudogene. The CDR3 contains 13 residues. CDR3 nucleotides: TGTGCCAGCAGCCTCCGGGCTTTCTACGAGCAGTACTTC. Amino acids: CASSLRAFYEQYF.

V is TRBV30 and J is TRBJ1-4, with D hard to call. V lost 3 bases and J 9 bases, leaving 11 bases between the germline ends. The CDR3 is made up of 12 amino acids. CDR1 is GTSNPN, CDR2 SVGIG, per germline (reference sequence). The CDR3 coding sequence is TGTGCCTGGAGCTATTCCAGCCAAAAACTGTTTTTT. It yields the protein CAWSYSSQKLFF. The full variable domain, rest sourced from reference TRBV30 and TRBJ1-4, is SQTIHQWPATLVQPVGSPLSLECTVEGTSNPNLYWYRQAAGRGLQLLFYSVGIGQISSEVPQNLSASRPQDRQFILSSKKLLLSDSGFYLCAWSYSSQKLFFGSGTQLSVL.

V and J are TRBV5-4 and TRBJ2-7; D is possibly TRBD1 (6 bases). Germline-derived CDR1 and CDR2 are SGHNT and YYREEE (reference sequence). There are 15 residues in the CDR3. The germline V and J ends were trimmed by 4 bases and 1 base, with 15 bases remaining between them. The CDR3 reads CASSGAGTKSYEQYF. Here the CDR3 DNA reads TGTGCCAGCAGCGGGGCCGGGACAAAGTCCTACGAGCAGTACTTC. Full variable domain (outside the CDR3, taken from reference TRBV5-4 and TRBJ2-7): ETGVTQSPTHLIKTRGQQVTLRCSSQSGHNTVSWYQQALGQGPQFIFQYYREEENGRGNFPPRFSGLQFPNYSSELNVNALELDDSALYLCASSGAGTKSYEQYFGPGTRLTVT.

The chain is built from TRBV20-1 and TRBJ1-2; no firm D call. The germline gives CDR1 DFQATT, CDR2 SNEGSKA (reference sequence). The CDR3 consists of 13 residues. The V gene lost 0 bases and the J gene lost 7 bases, with 12 bases spanning the gap. The CDR3 reads CSARDQAEGGYTF. Written as DNA, the CDR3 is TGCAGTGCTAGAGATCAGGCCGAGGGTGGCTACACCTTC.

J is TRBJ1-1 and V is TRBV3-1; D is unclear. This CDR3 is built from 14 residues. Between the trimmed V and J ends, which lost 1 base and 1 base, there was a span of 7 bases. Germline CDR1 LGHDT, CDR2 YNNKEL (reference sequence). This CDR3 is CASSQAPPNTEAFF. CDR3 in DNA: TGTGCCAGCAGCCAAGCCCCCCCGAACACTGAAGCTTTCTTT. Complete variable domain (other parts from reference TRBV3-1 and TRBJ1-1): DTAVSQTPKYLVTQMGNDKSIKCEQNLGHDTMYWYKQDSKKFLKIMFSYNNKELIINETVPNRFSPKSPDKAHLNLHINSLELGDSAVYFCASSQAPPNTEAFFGQGTRLTVV.

Details on this clonotype: A much more abundant neighbour one base away suggests this may be a read error. This rearrangement joins TRBV7-9 to TRBJ2-5; 11 bases line up with TRBD2. Germline assignment: CDR1 SEHNR and CDR2 FQNEAQ (reference sequence). Trimming at V came to 4 bases and at J to 5 bases, leaving 3 bases not matched to a gene. CDR3 length: 14 residues. CDR3 DNA sequence: TGTGCCAGCAGCTCCCGGACTAGCGGGGAGACCCAGTACTTC. The encoded protein is CASSSRTSGETQYF.

This clonotype was detected ten times or more. The chain combines TRBV7-3 with TRBJ2-1, with D unclear. Trimming removed 5 bases at V and 8 bases at J, with 16 bases between. The CDR3 has 14 amino acids. Germline CDR1 and CDR2: SGHTA and FQGTGA. The CDR3 bases are TGTGCCAGCAGCCCTGCCCCCGCTAGGGATGAGCAGTTCTTC. Amino acid sequence: CASSPAPARDEQFF.

This clonotype came up many times. The chain has TRBV11-2 and TRBJ1-1, with D possibly being TRBD1 (6 bases). CDR1 SGHAT and CDR2 FQNNGV come from the germline V gene. There are 16 residues in the CDR3. Trimming took 7 bases from V and 5 from J, leaving 23 bases between them. CDR3 in amino acids: CASMRGAGEVRTEAFF. The CDR3 nucleotides read TGTGCCAGCATGCGGGGAGCAGGGGAAGTCCGGACTGAAGCTTTCTTT.

This clonotype came up a few times. V gene TRBV7-9 combines with J gene TRBJ2-3; D remains unclear. Trimming pared 0 bases from V and 0 bases from J, leaving 7 bases between. The CDR3 consists of 15 residues. Germline lookup yields CDR1 SEHNR and CDR2 FQNEAQ (reference sequence). CDR3 region: CASSLAYSSTDTQYF. CDR3 DNA sequence: TGTGCCAGCAGCTTAGCATACAGCAGCACAGATACGCAGTATTTT.

This clonotype occurred a few times. V and J are TRBV7-2 and TRBJ2-7; 8 bases match TRBD2. The CDR3 consists of 14 residues. Germline CDR1 reads SGHTA; CDR2 reads FQGNSA. The junction had 7 bases not matched to a gene; V was cut back by 2 bases and J by 7 bases. The CDR3 region is CASSLPSGSWEQYF. The CDR3 DNA reads TGTGCCAGCAGCTTACCGAGCGGGAGTTGGGAGCAGTACTTC.

This clonotype came up a few times. V usage is TRBV18 and J usage is TRBJ2-2, with no clear D. Trimming removed 1 base at V and 8 bases at J, with 14 bases between. CDR1 and CDR2 (germline): KGHSH, LQKENI. The CDR3 spans 15 residues. CDR3 loop: CASSPRSPRGGELFF. The CDR3 DNA is TGTGCCAGCTCACCACGTTCACCGAGAGGAGGGGAGCTGTTTTTT.

The rearrangement uses TRBV5-1 and TRBJ2-7; D remains ambiguous. CDR1 is SGHRS, CDR2 YFSETQ, per germline. This CDR3 is 13 amino acids long. Trimming removed 4 bases from V and 7 bases from J, with 15 bases in between. The CDR3 is CASSGEEAGEQYF. The CDR3 nucleotides read TGCGCCAGCAGCGGTGAGGAAGCCGGTGAGCAGTACTTC.

This chain links TRBV7-2 with TRBJ2-1; TRBD2 matches 7 bases. Per germline, CDR1 SGHTA and CDR2 FQGNSA. This CDR3 has 16 amino acids. Trimming removed 1 base from V and 5 bases from J; junction bases left unmatched: 8. The CDR3 spells CASSLEWAGVNNEQFF. CDR3 DNA: TGTGCCAGCAGCTTAGAGTGGGCGGGAGTGAACAATGAGCAGTTCTTC.

The sample holds a few counts of this clonotype. This chain uses TRBV3-1 with TRBJ2-2, with 10 bases identical to TRBD1. Losses at the gene ends were 2 bases for V and 8 bases for J; bases not matched to a gene: 5. The CDR3 sequence is 15 residues long. Germline assignment: CDR1 LGHDT and CDR2 YNNKEL (reference sequence). CDR3 DNA sequence: TGTGCCAGCAGCCAACTGACAGGGGGCATAGGGGAGCTGTTTTTT. This sequence encodes CASSQLTGGIGELFF. The variable domain in full, completed from reference TRBV3-1 and TRBJ2-2, reads DTAVSQTPKYLVTQMGNDKSIKCEQNLGHDTMYWYKQDSKKFLKIMFSYNNKELIINETVPNRFSPKSPDKAHLNLHINSLELGDSAVYFCASSQLTGGIGELFFGEGSRLTVL.

The rearrangement uses TRBV6-2 or TRBV6-3 and TRBJ2-3; TRBD2 matches at 7 bases. The CDR3 is made up of 19 amino acids. V lost 9 bases to trimming and J lost 0 bases; unmatched junction nucleotides: 21. Germline V CDR1 and CDR2: MNHEY, SVGEGT. The CDR3 region is CASVGDYLPNMTSTDTQYF. CDR3 bases: TGTGCCAGTGTGGGGGACTACCTCCCCAACATGACTAGCACAGATACGCAGTATTTT.

This clonotype was seen only a few times. The genes are TRBV28 and TRBJ2-6, with D unresolved. The length of the CDR3 is 16 residues. The V end lost 5 bases, the J end lost 1 base, and 12 bases lay between the germline ends. The germline CDR1 and CDR2 sequences are MDHEN and SYDVKM. The CDR3 DNA follows: TGTGCCAGCAGTCGAACAACAGTGTCTGGGGCCAACGTCCTGACTTTC. Its translation is CASSRTTVSGANVLTF.

The chain recombines TRBV7-8 with TRBJ2-3; a weak D match, TRBD2 (5 bases). This CDR3 comprises 15 residues. V dropped 3 bases and J dropped 1 base, with 11 bases sitting between them. CDR1 SGHVS and CDR2 FQNEAQ come from the germline V gene. CDR3 amino acids: CASSFGGFGTDTQYF. The CDR3 nucleotides are TGTGCCAGCAGCTTCGGCGGGTTCGGCACAGATACGCAGTATTTT.

This clonotype has a count of ten or more. The chain has TRBV5-1 and TRBJ1-1, with D perhaps matching TRBD1 (6 bases). CDR1 SGHRS and CDR2 YFSETQ come from the germline V gene. Trimming removed 0 bases from V and 4 bases from J, with 13 bases in between. This CDR3 region has 15 residues. Here the CDR3 reads CASSLAGGAFTEAFF. CDR3 in DNA: TGCGCCAGCAGCTTGGCTGGGGGCGCCTTCACTGAAGCTTTCTTT.

The V and J genes are TRBV10-3 and TRBJ1-2; the match to TRBD1 covers 8 bases. Germline CDR1 reads ENHRY; CDR2 reads SYGVKD. The CDR3 extends over 14 amino acids. The J segment lost 2 bases and the V segment lost 8 bases, leaving 7 bases of the junction unmatched. Here the CDR3 reads CAISRQGMNYGYTF. The CDR3 DNA follows: TGTGCCATCTCCAGACAGGGGATGAACTATGGCTACACCTTC.

The J gene is TRBJ2-7, the V gene TRBV3-1; 8 bases align to TRBD2. The CDR3 sequence is 17 residues long. V gave up 1 base and J gave up 0 bases; unmatched junction bases: 8. Germline lookup yields CDR1 LGHDT and CDR2 YNNKEL (reference sequence). Here the CDR3 DNA reads TGTGCCAGCAGCCAAGTTCTCGGGCGGGAGGACTCCTACGAGCAGTACTTC. Protein sequence: CASSQVLGREDSYEQYF.

The table lists this clonotype with a few counts. The chain carries TRBV27 and TRBJ2-7; possible D gene TRBD1, 6 bases. The CDR3 is 14 residues long. Trimming cost V 3 bases and J 6 bases, with 15 bases left between them. Germline-derived CDR1 and CDR2 are MNHEY and SMNVEV (reference sequence). This chain's CDR3 is CASSFSGAGAEQYF. The DNA for the CDR3 is TGTGCCAGCAGTTTTTCAGGGGCGGGTGCCGAGCAGTACTTC.

This clonotype was counted only a few times. The chain joins TRBV5-5 to TRBJ2-5; D is possibly TRBD1 or TRBD2 (5 bases each). CDR3 length: 13 amino acids. Looked up from germline, CDR1 is SGHKS and CDR2 is YYEKEE (reference sequence). V shed 4 bases and J shed 2 bases, with 9 bases lying between them. The CDR3 nucleotides are TGTGCCAGCAGCCCTGGGACGCAAGAGACCCAGTACTTC. It is translated as CASSPGTQETQYF.

The rearrangement links TRBV2 to TRBJ2-1, with no clear D. The CDR3 runs to 13 residues. The V gene's germline CDR1 is SNHLY and CDR2 FYNNEI. With 7 bases removed from V and 9 bases from J, the gap between germline ends came to 16 bases. DNA for the CDR3: TGTGCCAGCAAATTTACTACGGGCGGTGAGCAGTTCTTC. This gives the protein CASKFTTGGEQFF.

This clonotype was detected many times. CDR3 sequence (DNA): TGTGCCAGCAGTACTTCCCCCGGGACAGGGGATGAAAAACTGTTTTTT. Residues: CASSTSPGTGDEKLFF. The chain uses TRBV28 and TRBJ1-4, with 10 bases fitting TRBD1. The CDR3 extends over 16 amino acids. V gave up 5 bases and J gave up 6 bases; unmatched junction bases: 9. The germline V gene has CDR1 MDHEN and CDR2 SYDVKM.